The clone carrying this T cell receptor (beta chain) came up a few times. Lactation, pregnancy, other autoimmune disease or uncontrolled infection excluded patients. Regions amplified from RNA transcripts were the TCR beta CDR3 regions. The TCR CDR3 was amplified in a first-round RT-PCR using the HTBI primer set. MiXCR, applied by TCRdb to the multiplex PCR reads, yields one record per CDR3 protein. This sample yields roughly 500,000 distinct CDR3 sequences, of which about 15% are seen a single time; around 5.4% belongs to the top ten. The record originates from a study of T cells in Graves' hyperthyroidism and ophthalmopathy. Looking at the study overall: Staff took peripheral blood when the initial diagnosis was made, before any treatment began.

This CDR3 has 12 residues. Trimming took 7 bases from V and 10 from J, leaving 17 bases between them. Germline CDR1 and CDR2: SQVTM and ANQGSEA. The sample consisted of blood. This TCR came from a woman aged 25 to 39 with Graves' hyperthyroidism that later progressed to Graves' ophthalmopathy. V and J are TRBV29-1 and TRBJ2-1; D perhaps matches TRBD2 (6 bases). CDR3 loop: CSGRGSRGEQFF. As DNA, the CDR3 is TGCAGCGGGAGGGGCTCAAGAGGGGAGCAGTTCTTC.